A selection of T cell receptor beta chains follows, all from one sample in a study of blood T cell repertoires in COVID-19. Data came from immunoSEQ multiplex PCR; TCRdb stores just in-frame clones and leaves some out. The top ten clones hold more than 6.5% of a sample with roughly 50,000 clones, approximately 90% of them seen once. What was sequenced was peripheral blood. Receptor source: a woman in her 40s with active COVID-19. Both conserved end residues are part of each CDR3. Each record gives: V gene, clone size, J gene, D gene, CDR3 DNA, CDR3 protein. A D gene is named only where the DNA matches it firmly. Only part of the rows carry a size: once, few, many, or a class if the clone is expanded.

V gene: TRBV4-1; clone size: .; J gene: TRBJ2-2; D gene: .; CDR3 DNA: TGCGCCAGCAGCCAAGTCCCGGGACTTAGGAGCACCGGGGAGCTGTTTTTT; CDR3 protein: CASSQVPGLRSTGELFF
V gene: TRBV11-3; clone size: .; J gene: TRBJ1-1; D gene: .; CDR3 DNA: TGTGCCAGCAGCTTAGCCGGGACACAGGTAAACACTGAAGCTTTCTTT; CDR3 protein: CASSLAGTQVNTEAFF
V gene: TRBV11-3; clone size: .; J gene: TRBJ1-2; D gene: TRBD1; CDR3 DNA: TGTGCCAGCAGCCCCCGGGACAGCCAGCCCTATGGCTACACCTTC; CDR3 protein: CASSPRDSQPYGYTF
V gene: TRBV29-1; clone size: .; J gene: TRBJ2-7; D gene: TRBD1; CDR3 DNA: TGCAGCGTCGACGGACAGGGGAGCGAGCAGTACTTC; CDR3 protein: CSVDGQGSEQYF
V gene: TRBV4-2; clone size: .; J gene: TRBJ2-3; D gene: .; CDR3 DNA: TGTGCCAGCAGCCAAGATAGCCCGGATACGCAGTATTTT; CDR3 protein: CASSQDSPDTQYF
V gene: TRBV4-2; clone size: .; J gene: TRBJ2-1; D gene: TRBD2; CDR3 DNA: TGTGCCAGCAGCTCCCGACTAGCGGGGGTTGAGCAGTTCTTC; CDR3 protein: CASSSRLAGVEQFF
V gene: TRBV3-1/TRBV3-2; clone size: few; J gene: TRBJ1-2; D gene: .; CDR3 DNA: TGTGCCAGCAGCCTAACGGACAGTAACTATGGCTACACCTTC; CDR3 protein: CASSLTDSNYGYTF
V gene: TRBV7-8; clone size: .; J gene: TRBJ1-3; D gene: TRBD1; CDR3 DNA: TGTGCCAGCAGCCAACAGGGGGATCCCGCCGGAAACACCATATATTTT; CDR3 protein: CASSQQGDPAGNTIYF
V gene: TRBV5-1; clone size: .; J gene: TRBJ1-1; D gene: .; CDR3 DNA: TGCGCCAGCAGCTTGGCCGGACCTGGGACGGGAGCACCGAACACTGAAGCTTTCTTT; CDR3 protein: CASSLAGPGTGAPNTEAFF
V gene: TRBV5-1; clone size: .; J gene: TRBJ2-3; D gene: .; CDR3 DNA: TGCGCCAGCAGCGCGGGCTCGACAGATACGCAGTATTTT; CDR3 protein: CASSAGSTDTQYF
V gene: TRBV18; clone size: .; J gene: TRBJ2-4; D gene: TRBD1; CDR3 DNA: TGTGCCAGCTCACCACAGACAGGGGGCGAAAACATTCAGTACTTC; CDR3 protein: CASSPQTGGENIQYF
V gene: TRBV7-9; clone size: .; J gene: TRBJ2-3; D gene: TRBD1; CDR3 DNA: TGTGCCAGCAGCCCGATAACCGGGACAGGGTCAGATACGCAGTATTTT; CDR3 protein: CASSPITGTGSDTQYF
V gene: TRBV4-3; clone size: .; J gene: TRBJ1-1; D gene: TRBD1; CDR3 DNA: TGCGCCAGCAGCCAAGGGACCGGGACAGGGGACACTGAAGCTTTCTTT; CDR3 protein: CASSQGTGTGDTEAFF
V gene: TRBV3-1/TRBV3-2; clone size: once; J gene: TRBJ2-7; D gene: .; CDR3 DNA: TGTGCCAGCAGCCAGGCAACCTACGAGCAGTACTTC; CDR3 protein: CASSQATYEQYF
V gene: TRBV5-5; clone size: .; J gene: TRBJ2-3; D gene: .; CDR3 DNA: TGTGCCAGCAGCCTGTCAGCAGGGTCCTTGAACACAGATACGCAGTATTTT; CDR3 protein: CASSLSAGSLNTDTQYF
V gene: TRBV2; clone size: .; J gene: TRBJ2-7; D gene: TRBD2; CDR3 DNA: TGTGCCAGCAGGGGTAGCGGGGGAGTTTGGCAGTACTTC; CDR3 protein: CASRGSGGVWQYF
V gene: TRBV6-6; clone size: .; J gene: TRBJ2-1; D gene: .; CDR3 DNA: TGTGCCAGCAGACGCGACACCCGCTCCTACAATGAGCAGTTCTTC; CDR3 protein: CASRRDTRSYNEQFF
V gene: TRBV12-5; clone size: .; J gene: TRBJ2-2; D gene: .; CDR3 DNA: TGTGCTAGTGGTCCACCCCTCAGGACCGGGGAGCTGTTTTTT; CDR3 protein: CASGPPLRTGELFF
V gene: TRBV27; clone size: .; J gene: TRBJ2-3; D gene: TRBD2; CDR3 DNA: TGTGCCATCGGGACTAGCGGGGGGGCCGGGATAGATACGCAGTATTTT; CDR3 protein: CAIGTSGGAGIDTQYF
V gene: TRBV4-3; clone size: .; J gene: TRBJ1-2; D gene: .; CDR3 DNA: TGCGCCAGCAGCCAAGGGGCAGCAACTAACTATGGCTACACCTTC; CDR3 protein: CASSQGAATNYGYTF
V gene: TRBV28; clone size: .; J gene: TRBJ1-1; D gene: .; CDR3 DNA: TGTGCCACCAACAGAGCTTGGGTTGCCACTGAAGCTTTCTTT; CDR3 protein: CATNRAWVATEAFF
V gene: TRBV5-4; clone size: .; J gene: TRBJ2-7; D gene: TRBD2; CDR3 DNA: TGTGCCAGCAGCTTGAAAGCAGCGGGGGACGAGTACGAGCAGTACTTC; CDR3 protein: CASSLKAAGDEYEQYF
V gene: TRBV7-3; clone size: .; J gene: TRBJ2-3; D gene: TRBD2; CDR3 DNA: TGTGCCAGCAGCTTATCGGGAGGGACAGATACGCAGTATTTT; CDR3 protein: CASSLSGGTDTQYF
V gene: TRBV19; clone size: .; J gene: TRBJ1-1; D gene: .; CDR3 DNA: TGTGCCAGTAGTGCCTACAGGGTTGCGGAAGCTTTCTTT; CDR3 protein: CASSAYRVAEAFF
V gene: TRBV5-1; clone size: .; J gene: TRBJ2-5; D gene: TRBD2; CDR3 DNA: TGCGCCAGCAGCATTGGGACTAGCGAGGAAGAGACCCAGTACTTC; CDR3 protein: CASSIGTSEEETQYF
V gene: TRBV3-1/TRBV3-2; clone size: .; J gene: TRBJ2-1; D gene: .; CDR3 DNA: TGTGCCAGCAGCTTCCCCAGGGGTGAGCAGTTCTTC; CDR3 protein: CASSFPRGEQFF
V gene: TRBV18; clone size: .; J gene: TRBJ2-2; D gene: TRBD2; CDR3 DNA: TGTGCCAGCTCCCTCGGACTAGCTATGGCCGGGGAGCTGTTTTTT; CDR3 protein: CASSLGLAMAGELFF
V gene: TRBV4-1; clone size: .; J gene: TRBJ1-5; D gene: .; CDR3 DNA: TGCGCCAGCAGCCCCCCGGGACTTAATCAGCCCCAGCATTTT; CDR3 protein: CASSPPGLNQPQHF